These T cell receptor beta chains were read from a single sample in a study of regulatory T cells in long-lasting Graves disease. TCRdb called the multiplex PCR reads again in MiXCR, with one record for every CDR3 protein. The sample includes roughly 500,000 distinct CDR3 sequences, roughly 21% of them seen just once. Specimen: peripheral blood mononuclear cells (PBMCs), collected when the disease was refractory, from a patient treated with antithyroid drugs. These TCRs come from a female donor with Graves disease. The CDR3 runs from the conserved cysteine through the conserved F or W. The D gene is left open where the match is weak. Rows may omit the clone size; those that give it use once, few, many or a size class.

clone_size,d_call,j_call,v_call,cdr3_nt,cdr3_aa
.,TRBD1,TRBJ1-1,TRBV3-1,TGTGCCAGCAGCCCTGACAGGGGTTTTGCCACTGAAGCTTTCTTT,CASSPDRGFATEAFF
once,TRBD1,TRBJ2-7,TRBV28,TGTGCCAGCAGTGTAACCCAGGGACAGGAGTACGAGCAGTACTTC,CASSVTQGQEYEQYF
many,.,TRBJ2-7,TRBV28,TGTGCCAGCAGTTTTCAGGGGGAGGACGAGCAGTACTTC,CASSFQGEDEQYF
.,TRBD1,TRBJ1-1,TRBV29-1,TGCAGCGTTGAGACAGGGATGAACACTGAAGCTTTCTTT,CSVETGMNTEAFF
.,TRBD1,TRBJ1-2,TRBV20-1,TGCAGTGCTAGAAACCTAAGGCCAGGGGGTGCCTATGGCTACACCTTC,CSARNLRPGGAYGYTF
few,.,TRBJ1-6,TRBV3-1,TGTGCCAGCAGCCGACAGACGAATTCACCCCTCCACTTT,CASSRQTNSPLHF
few,.,TRBJ1-5,TRBV18,TGTGCCAGCTCACCAGTGGACGGCAATCAGCCCCAGCATTTT,CASSPVDGNQPQHF
once,.,TRBJ1-2,TRBV7-9,TGTGCCAGCAGCTTAGCGGACACGAACCATGGCTACACCTTC,CASSLADTNHGYTF
.,TRBD2,TRBJ2-1,TRBV13,TGTGCCAGCAGCTTAGGCCAAGCGGGAGGGCGGAATGAGCAGTTCTTC,CASSLGQAGGRNEQFF
.,.,TRBJ2-5,TRBV4-2,TGTGCCAGCAGCCAAGATAGCGGCGAGATTGGAGGGGGCGGTGAGACCCAGTACTTC,CASSQDSGEIGGGGETQYF
.,.,TRBJ1-2,TRBV7-9,TGTGCCAGCAGCTTAGAACAGGCCGGCCTCTATGGCTACACCTTC,CASSLEQAGLYGYTF
few,.,TRBJ1-1,TRBV5-1,TGCGCCAGCAGCTTGGCCCCGACCGGCACTGAAGCTTTCTTT,CASSLAPTGTEAFF
few,.,TRBJ1-5,TRBV6-1,TGTGCCAGCAGATCCCTTAACGTCGGTAGCAATCAGCCCCAGCATTTT,CASRSLNVGSNQPQHF
.,.,TRBJ1-4,TRBV14,TGTGCCAGCAGCCAAGGGAGCGGGTTTAATGAAAAACTGTTTTTT,CASSQGSGFNEKLFF
many,.,TRBJ1-1,TRBV29-1,TGCAGCGGGCGGGTGGGATCGAACACTGAAGCTTTCTTT,CSGRVGSNTEAFF
.,.,TRBJ2-2,TRBV30,TGTGCCTGGACCGCGGGGACCGGGGAGCTGTTTTTT,CAWTAGTGELFF
many,TRBD1,TRBJ1-2,TRBV28,TGTGCCAGCAGTCCCAGACGGAGGGGGCATGGCTACACCTTC,CASSPRRRGHGYTF
many,.,TRBJ2-5,TRBV7-2,TGTGCCAGCAGCTTAGGGGGGGACGTCGCCATCTTCCAAGAGACCCAGTACTTC,CASSLGGDVAIFQETQYF
.,TRBD2,TRBJ2-1,TRBV19,TGTGCCAGTAGTCCCCTAGCGGGGGATTACAATGAGCAGTTCTTC,CASSPLAGDYNEQFF
many,TRBD1,TRBJ1-5,TRBV28,TGTGCCAGCAGTTTTCCCCGGACAGGGAATCAGCCCCAGCATTTT,CASSFPRTGNQPQHF
.,TRBD1,TRBJ1-5,TRBV19,TGTGCCAGTAGTACCTGGACAGGGTCGGTTCAGCCCCAGCATTTT,CASSTWTGSVQPQHF
.,TRBD2,TRBJ2-2,TRBV7-6,TGTGCCAGCAGCTTAGCGGCGGGGAGGGCCGGCACCGGGGAGCTGCTTTTT,CASSLAAGRAGTGELLF
many,.,TRBJ1-1,TRBV10-3,TGTGCCATCAGTGGTCCCACCGGGAGGCGGGTCACTGAAGCTTTCTTT,CAISGPTGRRVTEAFF
few,.,TRBJ2-5,TRBV9,TGTGCCAGCAGCGTAGAAGGGGGAGAGACCCAGTACTTC,CASSVEGGETQYF
many,.,TRBJ1-2,TRBV19,TGTGCCAGTAGTATACAGGAGAACTATGGCTACACCTTC,CASSIQENYGYTF
many,.,TRBJ2-5,TRBV11-2,TGTGCCAGCAGCTTAGGCGGGGAGGTCGAGACCCAGTACTTC,CASSLGGEVETQYF
many,TRBD1,TRBJ1-2,TRBV10-3,TGTGCCATCAGTACCGGGACAGTTACCCCTAACTATGGCTACACCTTC,CAISTGTVTPNYGYTF
few,TRBD2,TRBJ2-7,TRBV19,TGTGCCAGTAGTTATGCGGGAGGTATGACCTACGAGCAGTACTTC,CASSYAGGMTYEQYF
many,TRBD1,TRBJ2-2,TRBV4-1,TGCGCCAGCAGCCAGGACAGGGAAGACACCGGGGAGCTGTTTTTT,CASSQDREDTGELFF
many,.,TRBJ2-7,TRBV12-3/TRBV12-4,TGTGCCAGCAGACAAGCATCAGGGGTTCGAGACGAGCAGTACTTC,CASRQASGVRDEQYF
.,TRBD1,TRBJ2-3,TRBV29-1,TGCAGCGTTACCGGGACAGGGGCAGATACGCAGTATTTT,CSVTGTGADTQYF
.,.,TRBJ1-2,TRBV19,TGTGCCAGTAGTTTTCGGGCCCCCTATGGCTACACCTTC,CASSFRAPYGYTF
.,.,TRBJ2-1,TRBV28,TGTGCCAGCAGTTTAGGACTTTTGTACAATGAGCAGTTCTTC,CASSLGLLYNEQFF
.,.,TRBJ2-2,TRBV5-1,TGTGCCAGCAGCTTGCAGCCCAACACCGGGGAGCTGTTTTTT,CASSLQPNTGELFF
few,.,TRBJ1-6,TRBV30,TGTGCCTGGAGTGTACTTGACAGCTATAATTCACCCCTCCACTTT,CAWSVLDSYNSPLHF
many,.,TRBJ1-1,TRBV6-1,TGTGCCAGCAGTCACCAGGGTCCGGGACCTGAAGCTTTCTTT,CASSHQGPGPEAFF
.,.,TRBJ2-2,TRBV20-1,TGCAGTGCTAGAGGTAGAGGCGGAGTGAACACCGGGGAGCTGTTTTTT,CSARGRGGVNTGELFF
.,.,TRBJ1-2,TRBV19,TGTGCCAGTAGTGTACAGGAGAACTATGGCTACACCTTC,CASSVQENYGYTF
.,.,TRBJ1-2,TRBV19,TGTGCCAGTACTCAAACGGGCGAGGACTATGGCTACACCTTC,CASTQTGEDYGYTF
many,.,TRBJ2-7,TRBV5-6,TGTGCCAGCAGCTTAGGGTCCACCTACGAGCAGTACTTC,CASSLGSTYEQYF
.,.,TRBJ1-3,TRBV6-1,TGTGCCAGCAGTGAAGAGAAGTCGGCGGCGGGAAACACCATATATTTT,CASSEEKSAAGNTIYF
.,TRBD1,TRBJ2-7,TRBV12-3/TRBV12-4,TGTGCCAGCAGTTTCGGGCAGGGGGTCCTCCGCGAGCAGTACTTC,CASSFGQGVLREQYF
.,.,TRBJ1-5,TRBV20-1,TGCAGTGTTACTACAAGGCCGTGCAATCAGCCCCAGCATTTT,CSVTTRPCNQPQHF
few,TRBD1,TRBJ1-2,TRBV15,TGTGCCACCAGCGGAAGGACAGGATTCCATGGCTACACCTTC,CATSGRTGFHGYTF
many,TRBD1,TRBJ1-2,TRBV29-1,TGCAGCGTTGAAAGGACAGGGGGCTTCGGTGGCTACACCTTC,CSVERTGGFGGYTF
many,.,TRBJ1-1,TRBV29-1,TGCAGCGTTGCTCCCGGGACCCGGTACACTGAAGCTTTCTTT,CSVAPGTRYTEAFF
many,TRBD1,TRBJ1-1,TRBV7-2,TGTGCCGTAGCGGCACCGACAGGGGACAGGCCTTTCTTT,CAVAAPTGDRPFF
.,.,TRBJ2-7,TRBV4-3,TGCGCCAGCAGCCAAGATCAAAGCGGCAGGGGCTACGAGCAGTACTTC,CASSQDQSGRGYEQYF
.,.,TRBJ1-2,TRBV14,TGTGCCAGCAGCCAATGGCAGGGAAGTGGCTACACCTTC,CASSQWQGSGYTF
.,.,TRBJ1-2,TRBV4-1,TGCGCCAGCAGCCAAGATACCGGGACGGTGAAAAACTATGGCTACACCTTC,CASSQDTGTVKNYGYTF
.,.,TRBJ1-1,TRBV5-4,TGTGCCAGCAGCTTGGGGGGCTCGGGTGGGACTGAAGCTTTCTTT,CASSLGGSGGTEAFF
many,TRBD1,TRBJ2-5,TRBV6-5,TGTGCCAGCAGTTACTTAGGACAGGGGGAGACCCAGTACTTC,CASSYLGQGETQYF
.,.,TRBJ1-5,TRBV7-2,TGTTCCAGCAGCTTCGGGGGGCAGCCCCAGCATTTT,CSSSFGGQPQHF
.,.,TRBJ2-2,TRBV5-6,TGTGCCAGCAGCCGTGGGGCGCTGCGAGGGACGAACACCGGGGAGCTGTTTTTT,CASSRGALRGTNTGELFF